This TCR beta chain was found in a study of blood T cell repertoires in COVID-19. Study summary: PBMCs, B-cell-depleted T cells, or T cells provided the cDNA or gDNA that made up the material.

Unmatched junction bases numbered 2, after V lost 3 bases and J lost 6 bases. The germline gives CDR1 SGHTA, CDR2 FQGTGA. The CDR3 sequence is 13 residues long. Data came from immunoSEQ multiplex PCR; TCRdb stores just in-frame clones and leaves some out. The table records approximately 100,000 clones, 91% of them present only once. This chain joins TRBV7-3 and TRBJ2-7, with 10 bases fitting TRBD1. The receptor was derived from a man aged 55-75 years with acute or convalescent COVID-19. The sample was peripheral blood. As DNA, the CDR3 is TGTGCCAGCAGCTTGGACAGGGGGACCGAGCAGTACTTC. Its protein product is CASSLDRGTEQYF.